The text below deals with one T cell receptor beta chain. Its antigen is as yet unknown. This sample stems from a study of Graves' ophthalmopathy and Graves' hyperthyroidism. Study findings and constraints: It was with 70.59% sensitivity and around 75% specificity that the model predicted ophthalmopathy progression.

TCR beta CDR3 amplification used RNA transcripts. First-round RT-PCR employed HTBI primers, with a second-round multiplex PCR after it. TCRdb re-called the multiplex PCR reads with MiXCR, one entry per CDR3 protein. The sample holds around 1.1 million distinct CDR3 sequences, 35% to 45% seen once. Each hyperthyroidism patient was newly diagnosed, with under 2 months' duration, and aged 18 to 65. Clinical symptoms, serum thyroxine, TRAb, thyroid ultrasound and orbital computed tomography formed the basis of diagnosis. The CDR3 sequence is 15 residues long. Trimming cost V 0 bases and J 5 bases; bases outside gene matches: 4.

The material sequenced was peripheral blood or thyroid tissue (not recorded which). The source of this sequence is an adult man with Graves' hyperthyroidism. The rearrangement uses TRBV12-3 or TRBV12-4 and TRBJ1-5; the match to TRBD1 covers 7 bases. For the CDR3, the DNA is TGTGCCAGCAGTTTAGCGGGAGACAGGGATCAGCCCCAGCATTTT. Translating it yields CASSLAGDRDQPQHF.